This T cell receptor beta chain was sequenced during a study of blood T cell repertoires in COVID-19. About the study: The samples span acute and convalescent COVID-19 from the United States, Italy and Spain.

Cohorts were based on clinical histories the participants reported. V shed 2 bases and J 3 bases; nucleotides not matched to a gene: 0. The CDR3 is made up of 14 amino acids. Germline CDR1 is KGHSH and CDR2 is LQKENI. Original processing methods: Estimation of nucleated cell counts was performed using reference gene primer amplification. Clones were read by immunoSEQ multiplex PCR, and TCRdb kept only the in-frame ones, dropping some. V and J calls and clone size are copied from that table; D and trimming were computed from the DNA. The repertoire holds under 200,000 clones, 86% seen once, with about 6% in the top ten.

The TCR comes from a man aged 35 to 55 with acute COVID-19. V is TRBV18 and J is TRBJ2-7; 11 bases agree with TRBD2. The sequencing sample was made of PBMCs or T cells enriched from blood (not recorded which). The CDR3 coding sequence is TGTGCCAGCTCACCAGGGACTAGCGGCTACGAGCAGTACTTC. Translation: CASSPGTSGYEQYF.